The rows below give T cell receptor beta chains drawn from one sample of a study of cytomegalovirus exposure and HLA in healthy donors. This table comes from immunoSEQ multiplex PCR, and its TCRdb copy is limited to in-frame clones, with some not included. The sample consists of 150,000 to 200,000 clones, 82% of them appearing once. The specimen sequenced was PBMCs. These receptors originate from a girl aged 2-10 years in good health and CMV-seropositive. Both conserved end residues are part of each CDR3.

V gene: TRBV2; CDR3 protein: CAIGDGSANYGYTF
V gene: TRBV28; CDR3 protein: CASSSPGTSGRGEQYF
V gene: TRBV15; CDR3 protein: CATSRGRSGATEQFF
V gene: TRBV30; CDR3 protein: CASHYFSSGANVLTF
V gene: TRBV28; CDR3 protein: CASSLPTGVGYTF
V gene: TRBV27; CDR3 protein: CASSLTGWSSYEQYF
V gene: TRBV4-1; CDR3 protein: CASSQESPDRGPYEQYF
V gene: TRBV25-1; CDR3 protein: CASGRAGAYGYTF
V gene: TRBV7-2; CDR3 protein: CASSLAVTSGQETQYF
V gene: TRBV6-5; CDR3 protein: CASSRGQESQYF
V gene: TRBV6-6; CDR3 protein: CASSSPGRGTIEQYF
V gene: TRBV7-6; CDR3 protein: CASSLGTSGGFKREQYF
V gene: TRBV30; CDR3 protein: CACRQVNKGNTIYF
V gene: TRBV28; CDR3 protein: CASSLGGRPNTGELFF
V gene: TRBV19; CDR3 protein: CATSIYSGSGYEQYF
V gene: TRBV19; CDR3 protein: CASSPHLGGNQPQHF